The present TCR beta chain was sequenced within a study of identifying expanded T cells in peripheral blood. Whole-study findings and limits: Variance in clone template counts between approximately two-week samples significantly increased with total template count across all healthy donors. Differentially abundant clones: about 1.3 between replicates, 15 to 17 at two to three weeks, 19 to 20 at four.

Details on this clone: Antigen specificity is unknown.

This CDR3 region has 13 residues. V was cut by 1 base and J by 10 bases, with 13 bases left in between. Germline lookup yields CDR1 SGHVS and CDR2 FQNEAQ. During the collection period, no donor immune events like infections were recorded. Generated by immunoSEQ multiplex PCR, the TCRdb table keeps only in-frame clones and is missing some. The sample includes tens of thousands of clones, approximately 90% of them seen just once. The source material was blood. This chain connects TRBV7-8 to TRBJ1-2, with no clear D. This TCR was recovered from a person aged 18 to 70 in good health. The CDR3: CASSLGISRSYTF. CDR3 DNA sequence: TGTGCCAGCAGCTTAGGTATATCCCGTTCCTACACCTTC. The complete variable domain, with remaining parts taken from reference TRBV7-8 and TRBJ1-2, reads GAGVSQSPRYKVAKRGQDVALRCDPISGHVSLFWYQQALGQGPEFLTYFQNEAQLDKSGLPSDRFFAERPEGSVSTLKIQRTQQEDSAVYLCASSLGISRSYTFGSGTRLTVV.